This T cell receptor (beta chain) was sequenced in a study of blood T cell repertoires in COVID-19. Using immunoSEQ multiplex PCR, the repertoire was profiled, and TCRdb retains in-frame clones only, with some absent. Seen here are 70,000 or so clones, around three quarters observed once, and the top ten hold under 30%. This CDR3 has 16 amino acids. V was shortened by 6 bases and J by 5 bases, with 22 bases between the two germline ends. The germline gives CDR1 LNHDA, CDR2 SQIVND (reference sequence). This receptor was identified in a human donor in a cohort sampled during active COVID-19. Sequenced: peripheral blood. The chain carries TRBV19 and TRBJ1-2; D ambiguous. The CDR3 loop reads CASSPLRGQFKYGYTF. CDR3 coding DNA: TGTGCCAGTAGCCCACTCAGAGGGCAGTTCAAGTATGGCTACACCTTC.